This T cell receptor beta chain was retrieved from a study of blood T cells in healthy people across ages. Findings and limits, study-wide: As age increased, TCR beta diversity per million T cells fell in a roughly linear fashion.

With regard to this clonotype: Its antigen is still unknown.

For every donor, a draw yielded 7.5 to 10 milliliters of peripheral blood. The CDR3 consists of 14 residues. V was pared by 0 bases and J by 15 bases, with 12 bases of the junction left unmatched. CDR1 is SQVTM, CDR2 ANQGSEA, per germline. Using a J-beta primer mix together with a sample-barcoded 5' primer, a second PCR was run for roughly 6 to 11 cycles. TCRdb ran MiXCR on the 5' RACE reads and lists one entry per CDR3 protein. The sample lists 700,000 to 900,000 distinct CDR3 sequences, about 26% occurring once. These data were also filed under a second study, of T cells of mothers and their children. That study adds: Three healthy Caucasian mothers served as donors, and their six children did as well. In each mother, TCR beta CDR3 reads exceeded 10 million; in each child, they numbered approximately 3 million.

The sample consisted of blood. The sequence was obtained from a boy aged 10-17 years in good health. J is TRBJ2-4 and V is TRBV29-1, with 9 bases lining up with TRBD2. The CDR3 region has the DNA TGCAGCGTTGAAGATCCAGCGGGGGGAGGATTTGGGTACTTC. It yields the protein CSVEDPAGGGFGYF. Full variable domain (outside the CDR3, taken from reference TRBV29-1 and TRBJ2-4): SAVISQKPSRDICQRGTSLTIQCQVDSQVTMMFWYRQQPGQSLTLIATANQGSEATYESGFVIDKFPISRPNLTFSTLTVSNMSPEDSSIYLCSVEDPAGGGFGYFGAGTRLSVL.